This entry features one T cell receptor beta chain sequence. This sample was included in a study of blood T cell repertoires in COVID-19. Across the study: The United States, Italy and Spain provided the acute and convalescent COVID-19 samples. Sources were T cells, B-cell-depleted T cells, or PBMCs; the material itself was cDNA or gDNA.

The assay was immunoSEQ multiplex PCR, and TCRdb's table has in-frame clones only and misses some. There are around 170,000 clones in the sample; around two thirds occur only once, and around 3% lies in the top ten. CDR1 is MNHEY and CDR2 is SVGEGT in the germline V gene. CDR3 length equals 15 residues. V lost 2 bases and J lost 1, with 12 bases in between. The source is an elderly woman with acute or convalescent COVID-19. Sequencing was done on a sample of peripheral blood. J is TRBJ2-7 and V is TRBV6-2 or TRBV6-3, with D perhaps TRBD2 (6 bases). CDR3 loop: CASSYRRESSYEQYF. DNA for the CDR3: TGTGCCAGCAGTTACCGACGGGAGTCATCCTACGAGCAGTACTTC.